The rows below give T cell receptor beta chains drawn from one sample of a study of control samples from healthy donors and cancer patients. TCRdb's copy holds only in-frame clones and misses some; the assay was immunoSEQ multiplex PCR. The table records some 94,000 clones, around 83% of them present only once. The specimen sequenced was blood. These receptors all come from a woman in her 50s in good health. CDR3s include the opening cysteine and the closing phenylalanine or tryptophan. The D gene is left open where the match is weak. Size is stated for part of the rows, as once, few or many counts, or as a class when the clone is expanded.

J | size | V | D | DNA | CDR3
TRBJ1-2 | . | TRBV5-5 | . | TGTGCCAGCAGAACAGGGCCCCTAGGCTATGGCTACACCTTC | CASRTGPLGYGYTF
TRBJ2-5 | . | TRBV28 | TRBD2 | TGTGCCAGCAGTTTGGCGGGAGGGCCGGAGGGAGAGACCCAGTACTTC | CASSLAGGPEGETQYF
TRBJ2-3 | . | TRBV3-1/TRBV3-2 | . | TGTGCCAGCAGCCAGCCAAACAGGATCGGGCAAGATACGCAGTATTTT | CASSQPNRIGQDTQYF
TRBJ1-4 | . | TRBV27 | TRBD1 | TGTGCCAGCAGTTCCCACAGGGGGCGCAGTGAAAAACTGTTTTTT | CASSSHRGRSEKLFF
TRBJ1-2 | . | TRBV7-9 | . | TGTGCCAGCAGTTTTAATCCCGGACTTGGGGACTATGGCTACACCTTC | CASSFNPGLGDYGYTF
TRBJ2-1 | . | TRBV20-1 | TRBD2 | TGCAGTGCAAAGACGGGCGGGAGGTCGTTCTTC | CSAKTGGRSFF
TRBJ2-1 | . | TRBV5-6 | . | TGTGCCAGCAGCTTAGTGGCTAGTATCGACAATGAGCAGTTCTTC | CASSLVASIDNEQFF
TRBJ2-7 | . | TRBV6-4 | . | TGTGCCAGCAGTGAACACCAGGGATCTACCTACGAGCAGTACTTC | CASSEHQGSTYEQYF
TRBJ1-1 | once | TRBV11-1 | . | TGTGCCAGCACCAAAAGACAGTTAGCTGAAGCTTTCTTT | CASTKRQLAEAFF
TRBJ2-3 | . | TRBV2 | TRBD1 | TGTGCCAGCAGTGAGAGGACAGGGCAGACAGATACGCAGTATTTT | CASSERTGQTDTQYF
TRBJ2-7 | . | TRBV20-1 | . | TGCAGTGCAAGTCCCCTTATGAGAGGGAACCAGTACTTC | CSASPLMRGNQYF
TRBJ1-5 | . | TRBV28 | TRBD1 | TGTGCCAGCAGTTCCGGGACAGGAGTTAGCAATCAGCCCCAGCATTTT | CASSSGTGVSNQPQHF
TRBJ2-7 | . | TRBV6-2/TRBV6-3 | TRBD2 | TGTGCCAGCAGTTCCAACCGACTAGCGGGAGGGCCAATCGAGCAGTACTTC | CASSSNRLAGGPIEQYF
TRBJ2-5 | . | TRBV7-3 | . | TGTGCCAGCAGCTCAAGACACGGAGGGGAGACCCAGTACTTC | CASSSRHGGETQYF
TRBJ2-7 | few | TRBV18 | TRBD1 | TGTGCCAGCTCACCAGTTCAAAGGGGGCCCTACGAGCAGTACTTC | CASSPVQRGPYEQYF
TRBJ1-5 | . | TRBV28 | . | TGTGCCAGCAGTTTCGGGGATCGGGACATTCGCAATCAGCCCCAGCATTTT | CASSFGDRDIRNQPQHF
TRBJ2-6 | . | TRBV7-9 | . | TGTGCCAGCACCCTATTAACGTCTGGGGCCAACGTCCTGACTTTC | CASTLLTSGANVLTF
TRBJ2-7 | . | TRBV28 | TRBD2 | TGTGCCAGCAGACGAACCGGGACTAGCTACGAGCAGTACTTC | CASRRTGTSYEQYF
TRBJ2-1 | once | TRBV7-6 | TRBD2 | TGTGCCAGCAGCCCCGGAGTAGCGGGATACAATGAGCAGTTCTTC | CASSPGVAGYNEQFF
TRBJ1-1 | . | TRBV7-9 | . | TGTGCCAGCAGCGCCAGGGGAGCGGGAGAAGCTTTCTTT | CASSARGAGEAFF
TRBJ2-3 | . | TRBV14 | TRBD2 | TGTGCCAGCAGCCAAGCCGGGACTAGTAGAGATACGCAGTATTTT | CASSQAGTSRDTQYF
TRBJ1-2 | once | TRBV20-1 | TRBD1 | TGCAGTGCTAGTGGGACAGGGTCTCACTATGGCTACACCTTC | CSASGTGSHYGYTF
TRBJ2-3 | . | TRBV4-2 | TRBD2 | TGTGCGCAAGCCGTTGTAGCGGGAGGAACAGATACGCAGTATTTT | CAQAVVAGGTDTQYF
TRBJ1-1 | . | TRBV6-6 | TRBD1 | TGTGCCAGCAGTCCCTCCCCCCTCTTCGTCCAAGGGCTCCGGGACAGGGAACCGAACACTGAAGCTTTCTTT | CASSPSPLFVQGLRDREPNTEAFF
TRBJ2-3 | . | TRBV27 | . | TGTGCCAGCAGCTCCTGGACAGCTCTATATACAGATACGCAGTATTTT | CASSSWTALYTDTQYF
TRBJ1-4 | . | TRBV27 | . | TGTGCCAGCAGGCGCAGGGCTGGGGAAAAACTGTTTTTT | CASRRRAGEKLFF
TRBJ2-1 | . | TRBV20-1 | TRBD2 | TGCAGTGCTAGTAGCGGGAGGCAGCACAATGAGCAGTTCTTC | CSASSGRQHNEQFF
TRBJ1-5 | . | TRBV6-5 | TRBD1 | TGTGCCAGCAGTACCGACAGGGGGCTGAATCAGCCCCAGCATTTT | CASSTDRGLNQPQHF
TRBJ1-2 | . | TRBV6-2/TRBV6-3 | . | TGTGCCAGCAGTTTCCGCTCTCGGACGGTCCGAGGCTACACCTTC | CASSFRSRTVRGYTF
TRBJ1-1 | . | TRBV5-6 | . | TGTGCCAGCAGGTCTAGGGGAACTGAAGCTTTCTTT | CASRSRGTEAFF
TRBJ2-7 | . | TRBV19 | TRBD2 | TGTGCCAGTAGGCGGGGTAGCGGGAGGGAGCAGTACTTC | CASRRGSGREQYF
TRBJ1-4 | . | TRBV5-1 | TRBD1 | TGCGCCAGCAGCTTGGCCGGGACAGGAGGATCCGAAAAACTGTTTTTT | CASSLAGTGGSEKLFF
TRBJ1-4 | . | TRBV5-6 | . | TGTGCCAGCAGCCGCAGATTGGACGGGAAAGAAAAACTGTTTTTT | CASSRRLDGKEKLFF
TRBJ2-5 | . | TRBV11-2 | . | TGTGCCAGCAGCTTCCGTGGGGGGGCCGACCAAGAGACCCAGTACTTC | CASSFRGGADQETQYF
TRBJ2-3 | once | TRBV9 | . | TGTGCCAGCAGCGAGGCCCCAAAGGTAGGGGGCACAGATACGCAGTATTTT | CASSEAPKVGGTDTQYF
TRBJ2-2 | . | TRBV7-9 | . | TGTGCCAGCAGCTCCCGGGACCCTAACACCGGGGAGCTGTTTTTT | CASSSRDPNTGELFF
TRBJ1-1 | once | TRBV4-2 | . | TGTGCCAGCAGCCAACAACGTGGAAGGGGGACTGAAGCTTTCTTT | CASSQQRGRGTEAFF
TRBJ1-5 | . | TRBV5-4 | TRBD1 | TGTGCCAGCAGCTACGGACAGGGGGGGGAGAATAGCAATCAGCCCCAGCATTTT | CASSYGQGGENSNQPQHF
TRBJ2-3 | . | TRBV11-1 | TRBD2 | TGTGCCAGCAGCTTAGAACTAGCGGGAGACACAGATACGCAGTATTTT | CASSLELAGDTDTQYF
TRBJ2-6 | . | TRBV6-1 | . | TGTGCCAGCAGTGAACTCCCGTTCAGGGTCCAACAAGCCGAAAACGTCCTGACTTTC | CASSELPFRVQQAENVLTF
TRBJ2-1 | . | TRBV16 | TRBD1 | TGTGCCAGCAGCTCGGGGGGACAGGGTTCGGATGAGCAGTTCTTC | CASSSGGQGSDEQFF
TRBJ2-2 | . | TRBV5-6 | . | TGTGCCAGCACCCCCGCGAACACCGGGGAGCTGTTTTTT | CASTPANTGELFF
TRBJ2-7 | few | TRBV7-2 | . | TGTGCCAGCAGCTCAGCCAGGGCCCCCTACGAGCAGTACTTC | CASSSARAPYEQYF
TRBJ2-5 | few | TRBV28 | TRBD2 | TGTGCCAGCAGTCTCCTTAGCGGGAGTGAGACCCAGTACTTC | CASSLLSGSETQYF